This TCR beta chain stems from a study of control samples from healthy donors and cancer patients. The method was immunoSEQ multiplex PCR; TCRdb's version includes in-frame clones alone and lacks a portion of them. The top ten hold 15% to 20% of the sample, which has fewer than 110,000 clones, approximately 90% seen once. This CDR3 is built from 17 residues. After removal of 0 bases from V and 2 bases from J, the junction contained 3 bases not matched to a gene. Looked up from germline, CDR1 is MNHEY and CDR2 is SMNVEV (reference sequence). The J gene is TRBJ2-1, the V gene TRBV27; 11 bases map to TRBD2. The material sequenced was PBMCs. The TCR comes from a man in his sixties with lung cancer. CDR3 protein: CASSLSGTSGTYNEQFF. CDR3 coding DNA: TGTGCCAGCAGTTTATCCGGGACTAGCGGAACCTACAATGAGCAGTTCTTC.